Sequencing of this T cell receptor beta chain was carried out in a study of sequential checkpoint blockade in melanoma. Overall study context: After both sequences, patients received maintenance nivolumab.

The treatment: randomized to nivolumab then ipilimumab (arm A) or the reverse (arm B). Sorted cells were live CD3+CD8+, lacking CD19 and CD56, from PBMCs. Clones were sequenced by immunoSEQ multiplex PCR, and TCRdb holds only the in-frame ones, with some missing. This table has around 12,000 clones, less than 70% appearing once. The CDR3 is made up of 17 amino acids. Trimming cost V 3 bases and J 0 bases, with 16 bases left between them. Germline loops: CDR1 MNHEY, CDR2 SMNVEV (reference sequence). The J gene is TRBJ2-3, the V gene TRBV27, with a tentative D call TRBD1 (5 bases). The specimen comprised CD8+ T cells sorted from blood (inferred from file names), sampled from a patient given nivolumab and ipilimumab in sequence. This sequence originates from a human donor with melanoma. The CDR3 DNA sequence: TGTGCCAGCAGTTTCCTCCAGGGATCCCCTAGCACAGATACGCAGTATTTT. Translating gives CASSFLQGSPSTDTQYF.